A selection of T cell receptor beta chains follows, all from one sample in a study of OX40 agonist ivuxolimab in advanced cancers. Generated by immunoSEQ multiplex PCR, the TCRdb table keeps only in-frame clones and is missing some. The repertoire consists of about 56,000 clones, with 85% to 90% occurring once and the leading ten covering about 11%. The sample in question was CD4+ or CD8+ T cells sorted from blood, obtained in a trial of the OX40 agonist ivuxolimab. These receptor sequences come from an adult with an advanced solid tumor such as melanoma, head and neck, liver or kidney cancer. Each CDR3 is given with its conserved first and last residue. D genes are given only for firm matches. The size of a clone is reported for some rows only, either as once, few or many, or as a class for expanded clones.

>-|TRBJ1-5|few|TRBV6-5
TGTGCCAGCAGTTACCCAGGGGTGGGCCAGCCCCAGCATTTT
CASSYPGVGQPQHF
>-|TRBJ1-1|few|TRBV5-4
TGTGCCAGCAGCTTGGCCGGATCAGTGAACACTGAAGCTTTCTTT
CASSLAGSVNTEAFF
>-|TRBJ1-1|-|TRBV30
TGTGCCTGGAGTGTACAGGGGAACACTGAAGCTTTCTTT
CAWSVQGNTEAFF
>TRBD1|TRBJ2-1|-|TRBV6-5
TGTGCCAGCAGCCCCTGGACAGGCTCCTACAATGAGCAGTTCTTC
CASSPWTGSYNEQFF
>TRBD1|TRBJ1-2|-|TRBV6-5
TGTGCCAGCAGGGTGAGACAGGGCTATGGCTACACCTTC
CASRVRQGYGYTF
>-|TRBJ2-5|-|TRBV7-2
TGTGCCAGCAGCCTTTATGGGGACAAACAAGAGACCCAGTACTTC
CASSLYGDKQETQYF
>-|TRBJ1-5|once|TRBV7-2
TGTGCCAGCAGCTTTTCGACTGGGGGGTATCAGCCCCAGCATTTT
CASSFSTGGYQPQHF
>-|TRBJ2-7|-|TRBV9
TGTGCCAGCAGCGCAGACAGGCACTCCTACGAGCAGTACTTC
CASSADRHSYEQYF
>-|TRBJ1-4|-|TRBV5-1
TGCGCCAGCAGCTTGGCGGGGGCAGGAGAAAAACTGTTTTTT
CASSLAGAGEKLFF
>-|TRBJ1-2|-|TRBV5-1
TGCGCCAGCAGCGAAGACAGTCGGTATGGCTACACCTTC
CASSEDSRYGYTF
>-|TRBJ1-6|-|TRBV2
TGTGCCAGCTGTAACAGGGTACTTGATAATTCACCCCTCCACTTT
CASCNRVLDNSPLHF
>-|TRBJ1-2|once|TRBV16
TGTGCCAGCAGTCCAGACGGGAACTATGGCTACACCTTC
CASSPDGNYGYTF
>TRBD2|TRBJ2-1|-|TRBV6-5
TGTGCCAGCAGTGTAGGGACTAGAGAATGGGGTGAGCAGTTCTTC
CASSVGTREWGEQFF
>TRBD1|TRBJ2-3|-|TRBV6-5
TGTGCCAGCAGACAGGACAGGGTTCCAGATACGCAGTATTTT
CASRQDRVPDTQYF
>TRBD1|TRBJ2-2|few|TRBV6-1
TGTGCCAGCAGTGGGGATACAGGGGGCGCGAGCACCGGGGAGCTGTTTTTT
CASSGDTGGASTGELFF
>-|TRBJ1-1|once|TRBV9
TGTGCCAGCAGCGTAGGTCGGGGCCTTTGGGGAGCTTTCTTT
CASSVGRGLWGAFF
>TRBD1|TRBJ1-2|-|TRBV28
TGTGCCAGCAGTGAAATGACAGGGGGAGACGGCTACACCTTC
CASSEMTGGDGYTF
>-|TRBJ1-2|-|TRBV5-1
TGCGCCAGCAGCTTGGACGGCCAGGGGGGCTACACCTTC
CASSLDGQGGYTF
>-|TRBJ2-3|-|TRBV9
TGTGCCAGCAGCGCCCAGGACTACCAGGCGGATACGCAGTATTTT
CASSAQDYQADTQYF
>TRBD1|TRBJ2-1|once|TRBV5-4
TGTGCCAGCAGCGGGGGACAGAGCTCCTACAATGAGCAGTTCTTC
CASSGGQSSYNEQFF
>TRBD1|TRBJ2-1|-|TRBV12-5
TGTGCTAGTGGTTTGGATTACCTCAGGGCAGGGGGTGGTGAGCAGTTCTTC
CASGLDYLRAGGGEQFF
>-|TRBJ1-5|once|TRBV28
TGTGCCAGCAGTTGGCCAGGGGACGGTCAGCCCCAGCATTTT
CASSWPGDGQPQHF
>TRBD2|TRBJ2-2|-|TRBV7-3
TGTGCCAGCAGCACCACCGGGACTAGTCTTACCGGGGAGCTGTTTTTT
CASSTTGTSLTGELFF
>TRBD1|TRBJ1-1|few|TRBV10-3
TGTGCCATCAGTCCCGCGACAGGGAAAGCTTTCTTT
CAISPATGKAFF
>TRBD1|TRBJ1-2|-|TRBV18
TGTGCCAGCTCACCGACAGGGGAGGACTATGGCTACACCTTC
CASSPTGEDYGYTF
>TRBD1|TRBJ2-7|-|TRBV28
TGTGCCAGCAGTGCCCGGACAGGGGGCCGGTACGAGCAGTACTTC
CASSARTGGRYEQYF
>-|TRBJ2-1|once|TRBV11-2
TGTGCCAGCGGAAGGTCCTTAACCCACAATGAGCAGTTCTTC
CASGRSLTHNEQFF
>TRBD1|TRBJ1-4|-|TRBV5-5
TGTGCCAGCAGCCTCCGGGACAGAGAGGCTAAACTGTTTTTT
CASSLRDREAKLFF
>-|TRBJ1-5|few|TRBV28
TGTGCCAGCAGTTTTATACACGTCGGCAATCAGCCCCAGCATTTT
CASSFIHVGNQPQHF
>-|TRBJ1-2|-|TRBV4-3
TGCGCCAGCAGCCGACGGGACGGCTATGGCTACACCTTC
CASSRRDGYGYTF
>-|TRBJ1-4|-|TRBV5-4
TGTGCCAGCAGCCCGGGCCTCGTCGAGGGTAGTGGTGAAAAACTGTTTTTT
CASSPGLVEGSGEKLFF
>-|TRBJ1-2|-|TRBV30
TGTGCCTGGGATCGGACGGAAACTAACTATGGCTACACCTTC
CAWDRTETNYGYTF
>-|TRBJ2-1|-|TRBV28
TGTGCCAGCACCTCAGGTAATGAGCAGTTCTTC
CASTSGNEQFF
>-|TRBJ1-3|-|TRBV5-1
TGCGCCAGCAGCTTGGGCGCCTTTGGAAACACCATATATTTT
CASSLGAFGNTIYF
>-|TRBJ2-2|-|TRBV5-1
TGCGCCAGCAGCTTGGTGGCTAGTGCCGGGGAGCTGTTTTTT
CASSLVASAGELFF
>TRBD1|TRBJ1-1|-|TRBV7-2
TGTGCCAGCAGCAAGGGGACAGGGACCACTGAAGCTTTCTTT
CASSKGTGTTEAFF
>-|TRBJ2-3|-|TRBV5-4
TGTGCCAGCAGCTTGGACAGCCATACGCAGTATTTT
CASSLDSHTQYF
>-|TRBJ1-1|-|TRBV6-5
TGTGCCAGCAGTCGAGGACAGCACACTGAAGCTTTCTTT
CASSRGQHTEAFF
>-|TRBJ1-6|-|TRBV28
TGTGCCAGCAGCGAGGGAACAGAGTTCTCACCCCTCCACTTT
CASSEGTEFSPLHF
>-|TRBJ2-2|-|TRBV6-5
TGTGCCAGCAGTTACGGAGGGGGTAGCACCGGGGAGCTGTTTTTT
CASSYGGGSTGELFF
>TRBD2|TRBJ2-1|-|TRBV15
TGTGCCACCAGCACAGGGTTTTTAGCGGGAGTGCGCAATGAGCAGTTCTTC
CATSTGFLAGVRNEQFF
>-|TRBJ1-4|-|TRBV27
TGTGCCAGCAGTTTATTAGGGGGGGCTAATGAAAAACTGTTTTTT
CASSLLGGANEKLFF
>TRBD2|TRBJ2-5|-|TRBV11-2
TGTGCCAGCAGCTTAGGGCTAGCGGGCGGACGATCCCAAGAGACCCAGTACTTC
CASSLGLAGGRSQETQYF
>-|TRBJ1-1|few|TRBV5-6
TGTGCCAGCAGCTTACTGAACACTGAAGCTTTCTTT
CASSLLNTEAFF
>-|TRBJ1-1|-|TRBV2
TGTGCCAGCGTAAGGGAGAACACTGAAGCTTTCTTT
CASVRENTEAFF
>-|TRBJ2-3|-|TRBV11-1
TGTGCCAGCAGCCCTCGCTCCTCCCGGGGCGCCGGCACAGATACGCAGTATTTT
CASSPRSSRGAGTDTQYF
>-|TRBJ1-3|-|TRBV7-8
TGTGCCAGCAGCATCGGAAGAGCTGGAAACACCATATATTTT
CASSIGRAGNTIYF
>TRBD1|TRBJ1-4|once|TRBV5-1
TGCGCCAGCAGCCTGCAGACAGGGAATAATGAAAAACTGTTTTTT
CASSLQTGNNEKLFF
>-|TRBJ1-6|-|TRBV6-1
TGTGCCAGCAGTGAAGCGCGTCAAAATTCACCCCTCCACTTT
CASSEARQNSPLHF
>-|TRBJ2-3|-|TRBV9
TGTGCCAGCAGCGTAGATACGGGGACAGATACGCAGTATTTT
CASSVDTGTDTQYF
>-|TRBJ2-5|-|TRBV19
TGTGCCAGTAGTAATACAGATCAAGAGACCCAGTACTTC
CASSNTDQETQYF
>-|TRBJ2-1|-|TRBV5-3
TGTGCCAGAAGCTTGAGTGCGGGGAACAATGAGCAGTTCTTC
CARSLSAGNNEQFF
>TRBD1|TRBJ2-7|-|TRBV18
TGTGCCAGCTCACCCACTGACAGGGGGTACGAGCAGTACTTC
CASSPTDRGYEQYF
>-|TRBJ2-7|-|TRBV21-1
TGTGCCAGCAGCAAAGCGGATAGCGGGAGAGGTTGCTCCTACGAGCAGTACTTC
CASSKADSGRGCSYEQYF